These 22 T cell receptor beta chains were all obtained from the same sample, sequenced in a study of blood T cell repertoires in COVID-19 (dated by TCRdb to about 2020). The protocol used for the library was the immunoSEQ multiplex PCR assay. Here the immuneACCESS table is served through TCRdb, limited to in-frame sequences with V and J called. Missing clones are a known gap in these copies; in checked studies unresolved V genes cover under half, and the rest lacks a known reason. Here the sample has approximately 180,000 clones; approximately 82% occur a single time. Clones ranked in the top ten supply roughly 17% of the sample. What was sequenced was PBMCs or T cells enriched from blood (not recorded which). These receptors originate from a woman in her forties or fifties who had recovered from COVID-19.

This CDR3 is CASVEQGAYYGYTF. CDR3 in DNA: TGCGCCAGCGTGGAACAGGGGGCTTACTATGGCTACACCTTC. The chain has TRBV23-1 and TRBJ1-2, with 9 bases identical to TRBD1. TRBV23-1 is reported as an ORF; its role is uncertain. The CDR3 covers 14 residues. The V and J ends lost 8 bases and 3 bases, in that order; junction bases with no gene match: 7.

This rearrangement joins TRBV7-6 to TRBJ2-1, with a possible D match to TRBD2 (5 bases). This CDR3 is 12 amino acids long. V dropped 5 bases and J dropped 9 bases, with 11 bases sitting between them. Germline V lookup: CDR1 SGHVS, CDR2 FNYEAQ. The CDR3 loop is CASSDRGGEQFF. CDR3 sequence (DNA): TGTGCCAGCAGCGACCGGGGTGGTGAGCAGTTCTTC.

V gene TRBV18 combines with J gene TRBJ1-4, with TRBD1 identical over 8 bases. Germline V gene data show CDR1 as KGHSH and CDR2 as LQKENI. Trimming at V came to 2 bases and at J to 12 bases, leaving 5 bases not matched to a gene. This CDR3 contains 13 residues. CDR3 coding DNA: TGTGCCAGCTCACCATGGACAGGGCGAGAACTGTTTTTT. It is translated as CASSPWTGRELFF.

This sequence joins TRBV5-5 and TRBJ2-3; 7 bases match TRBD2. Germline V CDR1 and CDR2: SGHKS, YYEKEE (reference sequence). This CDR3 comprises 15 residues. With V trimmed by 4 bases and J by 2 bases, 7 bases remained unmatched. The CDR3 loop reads CASSPGLTYTDTQYF. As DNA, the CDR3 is TGTGCCAGCAGCCCGGGACTAACCTACACAGATACGCAGTATTTT.

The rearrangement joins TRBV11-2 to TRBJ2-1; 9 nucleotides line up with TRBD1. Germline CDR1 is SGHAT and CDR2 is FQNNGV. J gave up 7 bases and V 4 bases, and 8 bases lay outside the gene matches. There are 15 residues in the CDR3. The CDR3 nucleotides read TGTGCCAGCAGCTCCGGGACAGGGCTGGGAAATGAGCAGTTCTTC. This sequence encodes CASSSGTGLGNEQFF.

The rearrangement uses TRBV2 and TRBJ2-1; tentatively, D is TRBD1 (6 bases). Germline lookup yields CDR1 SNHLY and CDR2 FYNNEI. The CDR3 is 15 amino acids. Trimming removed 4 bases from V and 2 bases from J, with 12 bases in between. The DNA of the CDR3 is TGTGCCAGCAGTGGGGGCAGGGGCCCCTACAATGAGCAGTTCTTC. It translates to CASSGGRGPYNEQFF. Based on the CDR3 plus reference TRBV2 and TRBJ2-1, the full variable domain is EPEVTQTPSHQVTQMGQEVILRCVPISNHLYFYWYRQILGQKVEFLVSFYNNEISEKSEIFDDQFSVERPDGSNFTLKIRSTKLEDSAMYFCASSGGRGPYNEQFFGPGTRLTVL.

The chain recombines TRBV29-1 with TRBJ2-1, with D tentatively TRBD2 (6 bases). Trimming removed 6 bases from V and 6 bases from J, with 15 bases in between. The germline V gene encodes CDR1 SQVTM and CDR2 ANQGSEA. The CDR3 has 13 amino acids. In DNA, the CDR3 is TGCAGCGTCTACTTACTAGCAGGCAATGAGCAGTTCTTC. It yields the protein CSVYLLAGNEQFF.

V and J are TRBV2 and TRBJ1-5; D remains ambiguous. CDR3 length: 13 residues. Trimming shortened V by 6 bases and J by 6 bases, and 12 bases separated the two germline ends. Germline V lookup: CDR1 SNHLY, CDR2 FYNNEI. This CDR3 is CASSAGDAQPQHF. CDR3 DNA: TGTGCCAGCAGCGCCGGGGATGCTCAGCCCCAGCATTTT. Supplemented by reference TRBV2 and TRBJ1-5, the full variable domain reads EPEVTQTPSHQVTQMGQEVILRCVPISNHLYFYWYRQILGQKVEFLVSFYNNEISEKSEIFDDQFSVERPDGSNFTLKIRSTKLEDSAMYFCASSAGDAQPQHFGDGTRLSIL.

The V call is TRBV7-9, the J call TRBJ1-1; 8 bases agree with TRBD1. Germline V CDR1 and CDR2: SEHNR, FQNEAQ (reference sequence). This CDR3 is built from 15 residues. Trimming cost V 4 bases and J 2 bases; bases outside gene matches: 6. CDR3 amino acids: CASSSARGPNTEAFF. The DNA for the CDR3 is TGTGCCAGCAGCTCCGCCAGGGGGCCTAACACTGAAGCTTTCTTT. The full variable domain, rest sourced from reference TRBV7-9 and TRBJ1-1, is DTGVSQNPRHKITKRGQNVTFRCDPISEHNRLYWYRQTLGQGPEFLTYFQNEAQLEKSRLLSDRFSAERPKGSFSTLEIQRTEQGDSAMYLCASSSARGPNTEAFFGQGTRLTVV.

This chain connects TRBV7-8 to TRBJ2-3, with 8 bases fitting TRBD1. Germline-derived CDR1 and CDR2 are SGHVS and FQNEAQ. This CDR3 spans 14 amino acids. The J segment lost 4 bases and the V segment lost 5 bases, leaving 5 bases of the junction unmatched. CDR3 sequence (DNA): TGTGCCAGCAGCCCAGGGGGCGGGCCAGATACGCAGTATTTT. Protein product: CASSPGGGPDTQYF.

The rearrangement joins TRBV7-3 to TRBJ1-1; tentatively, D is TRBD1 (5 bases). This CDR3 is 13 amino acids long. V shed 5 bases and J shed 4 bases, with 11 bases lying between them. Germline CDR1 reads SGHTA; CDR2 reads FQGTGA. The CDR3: CASSRDSGTEAFF. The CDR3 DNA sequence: TGTGCCAGCAGCCGGGACTCGGGCACTGAAGCTTTCTTT.

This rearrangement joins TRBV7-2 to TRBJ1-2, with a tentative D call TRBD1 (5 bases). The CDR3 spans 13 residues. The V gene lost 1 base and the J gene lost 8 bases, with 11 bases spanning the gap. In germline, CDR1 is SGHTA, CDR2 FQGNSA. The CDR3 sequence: CASSLGQMRGYTF. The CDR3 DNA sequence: TGTGCCAGCAGCTTAGGACAGATGAGGGGCTACACCTTC.

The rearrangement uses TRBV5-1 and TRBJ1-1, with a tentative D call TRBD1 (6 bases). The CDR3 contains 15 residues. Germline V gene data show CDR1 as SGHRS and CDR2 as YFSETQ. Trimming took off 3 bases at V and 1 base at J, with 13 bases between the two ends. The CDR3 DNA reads TGCGCCAGCAGCTCGCAGGGGCTCTCGAACACTGAAGCTTTCTTT. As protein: CASSSQGLSNTEAFF.

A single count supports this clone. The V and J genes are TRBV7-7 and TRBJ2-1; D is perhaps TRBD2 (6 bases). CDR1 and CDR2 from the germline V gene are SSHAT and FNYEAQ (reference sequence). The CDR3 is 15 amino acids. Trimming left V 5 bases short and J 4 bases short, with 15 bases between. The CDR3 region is CASSLTEGRYNEQFF. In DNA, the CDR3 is TGTGCCAGCAGCCTCACGGAGGGACGGTACAATGAGCAGTTCTTC.

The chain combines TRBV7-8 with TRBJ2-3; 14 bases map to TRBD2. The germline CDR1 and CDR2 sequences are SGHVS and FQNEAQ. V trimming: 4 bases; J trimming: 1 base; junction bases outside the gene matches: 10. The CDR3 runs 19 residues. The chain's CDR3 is CASSSGLAGEGGGTDTQYF. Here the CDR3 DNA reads TGTGCCAGCAGCTCGGGACTAGCGGGAGAAGGAGGGGGCACAGATACGCAGTATTTT.

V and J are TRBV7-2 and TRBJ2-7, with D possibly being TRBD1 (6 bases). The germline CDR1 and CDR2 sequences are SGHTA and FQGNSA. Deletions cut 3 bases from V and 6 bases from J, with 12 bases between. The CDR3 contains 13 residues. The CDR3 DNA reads TGTGCCAGCAGCTTTACCCCAGGGGTCGAGCAGTACTTC. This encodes CASSFTPGVEQYF. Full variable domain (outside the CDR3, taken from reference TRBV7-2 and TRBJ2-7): GAGVSQSPSNKVTEKGKDVELRCDPISGHTALYWYRQSLGQGLEFLIYFQGNSAPDKSGLPSDRFSAERTGGSVSTLTIQRTQQEDSAVYLCASSFTPGVEQYFGPGTRLTVT.

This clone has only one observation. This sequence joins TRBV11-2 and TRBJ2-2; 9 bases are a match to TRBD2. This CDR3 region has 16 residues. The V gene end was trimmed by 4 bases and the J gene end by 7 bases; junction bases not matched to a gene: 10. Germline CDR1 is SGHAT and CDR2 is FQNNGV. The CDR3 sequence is CASSSPLSGSVGELFF. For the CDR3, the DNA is TGTGCCAGCAGCTCGCCTCTTAGCGGGAGTGTCGGGGAGCTGTTTTTT.

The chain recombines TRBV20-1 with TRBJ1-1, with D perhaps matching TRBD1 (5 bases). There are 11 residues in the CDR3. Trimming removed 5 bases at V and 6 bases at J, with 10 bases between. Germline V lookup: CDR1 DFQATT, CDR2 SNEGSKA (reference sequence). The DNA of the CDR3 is TGCAGTGCTCTGGACAACCCTGAAGCTTTCTTT. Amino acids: CSALDNPEAFF.

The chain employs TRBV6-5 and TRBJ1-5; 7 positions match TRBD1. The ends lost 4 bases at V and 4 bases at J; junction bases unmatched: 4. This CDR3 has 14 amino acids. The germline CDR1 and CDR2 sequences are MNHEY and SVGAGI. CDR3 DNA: TGTGCCAGCAGTTTCTACAGGGGAAATCAGCCCCAGCATTTT. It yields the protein CASSFYRGNQPQHF.

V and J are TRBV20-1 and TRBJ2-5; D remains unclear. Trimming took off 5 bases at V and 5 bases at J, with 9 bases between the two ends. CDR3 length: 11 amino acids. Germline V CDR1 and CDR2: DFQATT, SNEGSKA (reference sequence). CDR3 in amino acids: CSAGLRETQYF. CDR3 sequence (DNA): TGCAGTGCTGGCTTGAGGGAGACCCAGTACTTC.

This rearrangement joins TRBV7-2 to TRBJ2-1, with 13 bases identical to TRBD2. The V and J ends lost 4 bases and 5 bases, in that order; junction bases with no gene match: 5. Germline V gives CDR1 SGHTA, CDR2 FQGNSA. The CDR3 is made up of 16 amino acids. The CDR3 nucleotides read TGTGCCAGCAGCTCCGCCGGGACTAGCGGGAACAATGAGCAGTTCTTC. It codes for CASSSAGTSGNNEQFF.

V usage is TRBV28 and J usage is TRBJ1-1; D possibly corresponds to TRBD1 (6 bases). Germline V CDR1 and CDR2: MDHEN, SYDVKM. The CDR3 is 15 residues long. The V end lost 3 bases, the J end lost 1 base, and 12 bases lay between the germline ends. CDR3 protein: CASSFLQGGNTEAFF. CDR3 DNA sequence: TGTGCCAGCAGTTTCCTACAGGGTGGGAACACTGAAGCTTTCTTT.